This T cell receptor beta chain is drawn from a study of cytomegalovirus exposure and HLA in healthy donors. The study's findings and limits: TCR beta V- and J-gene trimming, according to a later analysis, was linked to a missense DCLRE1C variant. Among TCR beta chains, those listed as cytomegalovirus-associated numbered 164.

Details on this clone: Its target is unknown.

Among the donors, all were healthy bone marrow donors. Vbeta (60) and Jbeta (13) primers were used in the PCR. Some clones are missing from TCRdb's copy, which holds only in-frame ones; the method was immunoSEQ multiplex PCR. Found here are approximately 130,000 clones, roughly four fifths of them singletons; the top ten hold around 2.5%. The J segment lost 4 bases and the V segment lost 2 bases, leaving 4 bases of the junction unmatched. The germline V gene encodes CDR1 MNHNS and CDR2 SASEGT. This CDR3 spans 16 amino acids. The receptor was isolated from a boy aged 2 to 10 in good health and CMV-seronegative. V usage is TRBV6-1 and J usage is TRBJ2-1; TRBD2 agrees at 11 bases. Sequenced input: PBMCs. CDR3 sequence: CASSETGTSGYNEQFF. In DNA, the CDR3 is TGTGCCAGCAGTGAAACCGGGACTAGCGGTTACAATGAGCAGTTCTTC.